This T cell receptor (beta chain) is drawn from a study of blood T cell repertoires in COVID-19. For the study at large: Sample material is recorded as cDNA or gDNA derived from T cells, B-cell-depleted T cells, or PBMCs.

Measured with immunoSEQ multiplex PCR; TCRdb has only the in-frame clones, and not every one. The sample includes about 490,000 clones, 80% to 90% seen only once; the top ten take about 3.2%. Germline V lookup: CDR1 SGHRS, CDR2 YFSETQ. The CDR3 runs 17 residues. The V end was cut by 4 bases, the J end by 1 base, with 20 bases between. This chain joins TRBV5-1 and TRBJ1-1; D possibly corresponds to TRBD1 (6 bases). The clonotype comes from a human donor in a cohort sampled during active COVID-19. The sequencing sample was made of peripheral blood. The CDR3 DNA reads TGCGCCAGCAGCAAAGGACAGTTCCCAGGTGAGAACACTGAAGCTTTCTTT. Translated, it gives CASSKGQFPGENTEAFF.